These T cell receptor beta chains were read from a single sample in a study of T-cell reconstitution after alpha-beta-depleted transplantation in children. Via MiXCR, TCRdb re-called the PCR reads, giving one row per CDR3 protein. This sample has some 830,000 distinct CDR3 sequences, with 15% to 20% found just once. Sequenced material: PBMCs, mostly from graft donor cells, taken 360 days after TCRalphabeta/CD19-depleted stem cell transplant. The receptor set was obtained from a male patient younger than 18 who had a stem cell transplant for acute lymphoblastic leukemia, so the T cells may come from the graft donor. CDR3s include the opening cysteine and the closing phenylalanine or tryptophan. D genes are given only for firm matches. Size is omitted from some rows. Given values are once, few, many or a class for expanded clones.

V gene,J gene,D gene,clone size,CDR3 DNA,CDR3 protein
TRBV4-1,TRBJ1-3,TRBD1,few,TGCGCCAGCAGCCAAATAGGGACAGGGTATGGAAACACCATATATTTT,CASSQIGTGYGNTIYF
TRBV7-2,TRBJ1-5,NA,few,TGTGCCAGCAGCTTAGCGGGTAGAGCCCAGCATTTT,CASSLAGRAQHF
TRBV4-2,TRBJ2-7,TRBD1,many,TGTGCCAGCAGCCTGGGACAGGTCGAAACCTACGAGCAGTACTTC,CASSLGQVETYEQYF
TRBV20-1,TRBJ2-3,TRBD2,NA,TGCAGTGCAGAGCGGGAGGGCCGGGGTACGCAGTATTTT,CSAEREGRGTQYF
TRBV18,TRBJ2-1,NA,NA,TGTGCCAGCTCACCCTACCTAACTAGTGGCGTTTCAAATGAGCAGTTCTTC,CASSPYLTSGVSNEQFF
TRBV20-1,TRBJ2-7,NA,NA,TGCAGTGCTAGAGAGACGGGAATGGCCTACGAGCAGTACTTC,CSARETGMAYEQYF
TRBV29-1,TRBJ1-5,NA,NA,TGCAGCGTTACCTCCTCCGGAGGTAGCAATCAGCCCCAGCATTTT,CSVTSSGGSNQPQHF
TRBV7-6,TRBJ2-3,NA,NA,TGTGCCAGCGGGGATGACGGAGATACGCAGTATTTT,CASGDDGDTQYF
TRBV12-3/TRBV12-4,TRBJ2-7,NA,many,TGTGCCAGCTCGCCATCGGGGATCTCCTACGAGCAGTACTTC,CASSPSGISYEQYF
TRBV14,TRBJ2-4,NA,many,TGTGCCAGCAGCCAAGTGGAAGGCGCTAGGAACATTCAGTACTTC,CASSQVEGARNIQYF
TRBV18,TRBJ2-3,TRBD2,few,TGTGCCAGCTCACCACAGAGCGGGAGTGTCACAGATACGCAGTATTTT,CASSPQSGSVTDTQYF
TRBV12-3/TRBV12-4,TRBJ2-3,NA,NA,TGTGCCAGCAGTTTTCTAGGGGCCGGTACGCAGTATTTT,CASSFLGAGTQYF
TRBV27,TRBJ1-4,NA,NA,TGTGCCAGCAGTTTAAGGAGGACAGCAACTAATGAAAAACTGTTTTTT,CASSLRRTATNEKLFF
TRBV7-3,TRBJ2-3,NA,NA,TGTGCCAGCAGCTTAGGGTTAGCGGAAGATACGCAGTATTTT,CASSLGLAEDTQYF
TRBV20-1,TRBJ2-3,TRBD2,many,TGCAGTGCTAGCACTAGCGGGAGAACAGATACGCAGTATTTT,CSASTSGRTDTQYF
TRBV15,TRBJ2-6,NA,NA,TGTGCCACCAGCCTAACAGGGCACGGGGCCAACGTCCTGACTTTC,CATSLTGHGANVLTF
TRBV5-1,TRBJ2-3,NA,few,TGCGCCAGCAGCTTGGCCTCGGACAGCACAGATACGCAGTATTTT,CASSLASDSTDTQYF
TRBV7-6,TRBJ2-7,NA,NA,TGTGCCAGCAGCAAAGGACCGATTCGGGACGAGCAGTACTTC,CASSKGPIRDEQYF
TRBV5-1,TRBJ2-7,NA,NA,TGCGCCAGCAGCTATCACAGGGACTCCTACGAGCAGTACTTC,CASSYHRDSYEQYF
TRBV5-6,TRBJ2-7,TRBD2,NA,TGTGCCAGCAGCCAACTAGCGGCTCCCTACGAGCAGTACTTC,CASSQLAAPYEQYF
TRBV27,TRBJ2-6,NA,few,TGTGCCAGCAGTTTTTTGGGGCCTGGGGCCAACGTCCTGACTTTC,CASSFLGPGANVLTF
TRBV18,TRBJ1-5,NA,NA,TGTGCCAGCTCCGTACGAGGGGGTAGCGGCAATCAGCCCCAGCATTTT,CASSVRGGSGNQPQHF
TRBV6-2/TRBV6-3,TRBJ2-7,NA,NA,TGTGCCAGCAGTTACGGGTCGCTGTCCTACGAGCAGTACTTC,CASSYGSLSYEQYF
TRBV5-1,TRBJ2-7,TRBD1,many,TGCGCCAGCAGCTCGACAGGGGGCTCCTACGAGCAGTACTTC,CASSSTGGSYEQYF
TRBV9,TRBJ2-1,TRBD2,NA,TGTGCCAGCAGCGTAGATATGGCGGGAGCCTACAATGAGCAGTTCTTC,CASSVDMAGAYNEQFF
TRBV11-2,TRBJ2-3,NA,NA,TGTGCCAGCAGCTTAGATTCCAGGCTCGGTAATGCGCAGTATTTT,CASSLDSRLGNAQYF
TRBV9,TRBJ2-5,NA,few,TGTGCCAGCAGCGGGCCCCTTTGGGGTGAGACCCAGTACTTC,CASSGPLWGETQYF
TRBV5-1,TRBJ2-2,TRBD2,few,TGCGCCAGCAGCCTCACCGGGACTAGCGGGAGTTTATCGAACACCGGGGAGCTGTTTTTT,CASSLTGTSGSLSNTGELFF
TRBV7-9,TRBJ2-1,TRBD2,NA,TGTGCCACCTCTTGGGGGACTAGCGGAAGCTCCTACAATGAGCAGTTCTTC,CATSWGTSGSSYNEQFF
TRBV12-3/TRBV12-4,TRBJ2-3,NA,NA,TGTGCCCTTGGGAGGGGGTTGGATACGCAGTATTTT,CALGRGLDTQYF
TRBV12-3/TRBV12-4,TRBJ1-1,TRBD1,NA,TGTGCCAGCAGTCTCCCAGGGGGGACCTTTGAAGCTTTCTTT,CASSLPGGTFEAFF
TRBV11-1,TRBJ2-5,NA,NA,TGTGCCAGCAGCTTAGCCCTAGGGTCCGGGTCCGAGGAGACCCAGTACTTC,CASSLALGSGSEETQYF
TRBV27,TRBJ2-1,NA,NA,TGTGCCAGCGGACGGACGTCGAATGAGCAGTTCTTC,CASGRTSNEQFF
TRBV27,TRBJ2-5,NA,NA,TGTGCCACCCTTTTTCAAGAGACCCAGTACTTC,CATLFQETQYF
TRBV4-1,TRBJ2-1,TRBD2,few,TGCGCCAGCAGCCAAGAAGCCCAGCGGGAATACAATGAGCAGTTCTTC,CASSQEAQREYNEQFF
TRBV28,TRBJ1-5,NA,NA,TGTGCCAGCAGTTTACTCAGGGCGAGGGTGGATCAGCCCCAGCATTTT,CASSLLRARVDQPQHF
TRBV20-1,TRBJ2-7,NA,many,TGCAGTGCACGACAGTCCCCCGAGCAGTACTTC,CSARQSPEQYF
TRBV12-3/TRBV12-4,TRBJ2-3,NA,few,TGTGCCAGCAGCAAATTTGGGACCAACAAACTAGATACGCAGTATTTT,CASSKFGTNKLDTQYF
TRBV27,TRBJ2-7,TRBD1,many,TGTGCCAGCAGTTCTTCCGGGACAGCCTACGAGCAGTACTTC,CASSSSGTAYEQYF
TRBV4-1,TRBJ2-3,TRBD2,many,TGCGCCAGCAGCCATCTAATACTAGCGGGAGCGGGGGATACGCAGTATTTT,CASSHLILAGAGDTQYF
TRBV20-1,TRBJ2-7,TRBD2,NA,TGCAGTGCAAGAAGGTGGGAGGGCCCCTACGAGCAGTACTTC,CSARRWEGPYEQYF
TRBV5-1,TRBJ2-3,NA,few,TGCGCCAGCAGCTTGGAATTTTTCGGGAGCCTCAAAGGCACAGATACGCAGTATTTT,CASSLEFFGSLKGTDTQYF
TRBV5-1,TRBJ2-7,NA,NA,TGCGCCAGCAGCTTAGCCCCGGACGGCCCCTACGAGCAGTACTTC,CASSLAPDGPYEQYF
TRBV29-1,TRBJ1-2,TRBD1,NA,TGCAGCGTCGAGGACAGGGCCTATGGCTACACCTTC,CSVEDRAYGYTF
TRBV5-1,TRBJ2-1,NA,NA,TGCGCCAGCAGCAAAAAGGGGGGGGGTATCAGTGAGCAGTTCTTC,CASSKKGGGISEQFF
TRBV20-1,TRBJ1-3,NA,few,TGCAGTGCTGGGGCTGTCTCTGGAAACACCATATATTTT,CSAGAVSGNTIYF
TRBV7-9,TRBJ1-6,NA,NA,TGTGCCAGCAGCTTCAACAGGGACAACTATAATTCACCCCTCCACTTT,CASSFNRDNYNSPLHF
TRBV5-1,TRBJ2-3,NA,few,TGCGCCAGCAGCTTGGCCCCAGGTTATAGGGTATCAGATACGCAGTATTTT,CASSLAPGYRVSDTQYF
TRBV12-3/TRBV12-4,TRBJ2-3,TRBD2,many,TGTGCCAGCAGGCTTATAGCGGGTCGCACAGATACGCAGTATTTT,CASRLIAGRTDTQYF
TRBV4-2,TRBJ2-1,TRBD2,many,TGTGCCAGCAGCCAAGGGGGTAGCGGGATTGAGGAGCAGTTCTTC,CASSQGGSGIEEQFF
TRBV2,TRBJ2-7,TRBD2,few,TGTGCCAGCAGTTTCACATATATCGGGACTAGCGGGAGGGCCTTCAACGAGCAGTACTTC,CASSFTYIGTSGRAFNEQYF